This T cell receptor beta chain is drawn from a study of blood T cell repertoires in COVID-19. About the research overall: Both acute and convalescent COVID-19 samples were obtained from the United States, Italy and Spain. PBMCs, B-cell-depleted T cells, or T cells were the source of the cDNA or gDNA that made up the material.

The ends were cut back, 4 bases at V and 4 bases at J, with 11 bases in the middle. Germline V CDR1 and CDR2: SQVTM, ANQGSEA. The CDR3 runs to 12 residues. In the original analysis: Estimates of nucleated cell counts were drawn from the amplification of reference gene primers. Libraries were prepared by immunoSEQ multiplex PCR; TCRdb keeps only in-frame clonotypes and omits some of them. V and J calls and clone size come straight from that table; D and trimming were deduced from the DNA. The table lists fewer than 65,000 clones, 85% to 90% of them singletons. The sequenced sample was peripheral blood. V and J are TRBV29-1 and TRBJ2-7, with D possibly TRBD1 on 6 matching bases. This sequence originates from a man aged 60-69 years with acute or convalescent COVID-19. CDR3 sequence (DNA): TGCAGCGTTGTCCGGGACACGTACGAGCAGTACTTC. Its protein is CSVVRDTYEQYF.